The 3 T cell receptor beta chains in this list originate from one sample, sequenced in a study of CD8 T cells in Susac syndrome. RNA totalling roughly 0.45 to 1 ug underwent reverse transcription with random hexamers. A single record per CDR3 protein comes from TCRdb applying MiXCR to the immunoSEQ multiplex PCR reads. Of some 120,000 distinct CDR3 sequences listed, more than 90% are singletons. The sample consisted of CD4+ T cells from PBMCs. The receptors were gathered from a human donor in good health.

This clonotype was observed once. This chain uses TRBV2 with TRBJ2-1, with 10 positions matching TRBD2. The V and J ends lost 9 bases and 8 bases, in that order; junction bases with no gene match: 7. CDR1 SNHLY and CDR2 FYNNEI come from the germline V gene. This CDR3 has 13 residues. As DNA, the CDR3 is TGTGCCAGTACTAGCGGGATCTGGGATGAGCAGTTCTTC. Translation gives CASTSGIWDEQFF.

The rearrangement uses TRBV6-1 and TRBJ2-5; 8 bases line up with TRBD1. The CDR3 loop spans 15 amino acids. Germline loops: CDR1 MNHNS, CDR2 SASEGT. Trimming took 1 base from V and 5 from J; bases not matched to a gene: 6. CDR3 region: CASSEGSGGWETQYF. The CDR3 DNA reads TGTGCCAGCAGTGAAGGGTCAGGGGGCTGGGAGACCCAGTACTTC.

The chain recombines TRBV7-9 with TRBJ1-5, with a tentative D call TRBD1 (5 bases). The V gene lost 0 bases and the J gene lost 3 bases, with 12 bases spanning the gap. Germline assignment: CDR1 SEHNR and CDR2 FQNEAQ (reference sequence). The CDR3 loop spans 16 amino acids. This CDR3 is CASSLAPGINNQPQHF. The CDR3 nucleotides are TGTGCCAGCAGCTTAGCCCCAGGGATTAACAATCAGCCCCAGCATTTT.